The 20 T cell receptor beta chains listed next were all sequenced from one sample in a study of cytomegalovirus exposure and HLA in healthy donors (dated by TCRdb to 2016 to 2017). Preparation of the library involved the immunoSEQ multiplex PCR assay. The multiplex PCR relied on a mix of 60 forward primers for TCR Vbeta segments and 13 reverse primers for TCR Jbeta segments. The table comes from immuneACCESS by way of TCRdb, which keeps in-frame sequences with V and J called. Part of the clones is missing from these tables; in studies checked, under half for an unresolved V gene and the rest for unknown reasons. This sample is represented by some 150,000 clones; about 61% of them were singletons. The ten top clones hold 2.4% of the sample. Sequenced material: PBMCs. The receptors shown here come from a woman between 40 and 55 years old in good health and CMV-seronegative.

This clone appeared once. V gene TRBV9 combines with J gene TRBJ1-1; 8 bases agree with TRBD1. Per germline, CDR1 SGDLS and CDR2 YYNGEE. The V segment lost 3 bases and the J segment 1 base; nucleotides outside the gene matches: 2. This CDR3 contains 14 residues. The CDR3 DNA follows: TGTGCCAGCAGCGAGGGACAGGAGAACACTGAAGCTTTCTTT. This gives the protein CASSEGQENTEAFF. The variable domain in full, completed from reference TRBV9 and TRBJ1-1, reads DSGVTQTPKHLITATGQRVTLRCSPRSGDLSVYWYQQSLDQGLQFLIQYYNGEERAKGNILERFSAQQFPDLHSELNLSSLELGDSALYFCASSEGQENTEAFFGQGTRLTVV.

This clone has only a few counts. The J gene is TRBJ1-3, the V gene TRBV4-2; perhaps TRBD1 as D (5 bases). CDR3 length: 14 amino acids. CDR1 and CDR2 from the germline V gene are LGHNA and YNFKEQ. The ends were cut back, 1 base at V and 4 bases at J, with 8 bases in the middle. CDR3 amino acids: CASSQGGRGNTIYF. CDR3 sequence (DNA): TGTGCCAGCAGCCAAGGGGGGAGGGGAAACACCATATATTTT.

This clone appeared a few times. V usage is TRBV13 and J usage is TRBJ2-3; D is possibly TRBD1 (6 bases). The germline V gene encodes CDR1 PRHDT and CDR2 FYEKMQ (reference sequence). V shed 5 bases and J shed 2 bases, with 23 bases lying between them. The CDR3 runs 18 residues. The CDR3 loop is CASSATGYGEGPTDTQYF. CDR3 coding DNA: TGTGCCAGCAGCGCTACAGGGTACGGGGAAGGCCCCACAGATACGCAGTATTTT.

A few counts support this clone. The V call is TRBV19, the J call TRBJ2-6; TRBD1 aligns across 8 bases. This CDR3 comprises 18 residues. CDR1 and CDR2 from the germline V gene are LNHDA and SQIVND (reference sequence). Trimming took 3 bases from V and 0 from J; bases not matched to a gene: 7. For the CDR3, the DNA is TGTGCCAGTAGTATGAATTACGGGACAGGCTCTGGGGCCAACGTCCTGACTTTC. Amino acid sequence: CASSMNYGTGSGANVLTF.

The rearrangement uses TRBV27 and TRBJ2-3; 8 bases are shared with TRBD2. The CDR3 is made up of 16 amino acids. The trim removed 3 bases at V and 0 bases at J, leaving 5 bases unmatched. The V gene's germline CDR1 is MNHEY and CDR2 SMNVEV (reference sequence). CDR3 nucleotide sequence: TGTGCCAGCAGTTTCCTGACTAGCGCAAGCACAGATACGCAGTATTTT. Amino acid sequence: CASSFLTSASTDTQYF.

This chain uses TRBV5-1 with TRBJ2-5; 7 bases are a match to TRBD1. The trim removed 1 base at V and 5 bases at J, leaving 8 bases unmatched. Looked up from germline, CDR1 is SGHRS and CDR2 is YFSETQ. This CDR3 has 15 amino acids. CDR3 residues: CASSLYGQVSETQYF. The CDR3 DNA reads TGCGCCAGCAGCTTGTACGGACAGGTATCTGAGACCCAGTACTTC. Drawing the rest from reference TRBV5-1 and TRBJ2-5, the complete variable domain is KAGVTQTPRYLIKTRGQQVTLSCSPISGHRSVSWYQQTPGQGLQFLFEYFSETQRNKGNFPGRFSGRQFSNSRSEMNVSTLELGDSALYLCASSLYGQVSETQYFGPGTRLLVL.

This clone was observed a few times. The chain recombines TRBV19 with TRBJ1-5; no firm D call. V was clipped by 7 bases and J by 5 bases, with 12 bases between them. Germline assignment: CDR1 LNHDA and CDR2 SQIVND (reference sequence). This CDR3 has 13 amino acids. CDR3 nucleotide sequence: TGTGCCAGTATAGGAGCGGTTGATCAGCCCCAGCATTTT. It yields the protein CASIGAVDQPQHF.

V gene TRBV9 combines with J gene TRBJ2-7; 7 bases map to TRBD1. V was pared by 1 base and J by 6 bases, with 16 bases of the junction left unmatched. The CDR3 is 17 residues long. Germline-derived CDR1 and CDR2 are SGDLS and YYNGEE. The CDR3 sequence is CASSVRPDRDGASEQYF. The CDR3 DNA reads as TGTGCCAGCAGCGTAAGGCCCGACAGGGATGGGGCCTCCGAGCAGTACTTC.

V gene TRBV30 combines with J gene TRBJ2-5, with TRBD1 identical over 9 bases. V lost 3 bases, J lost 1 base, and 6 bases stayed unmatched. The CDR3 covers 15 residues. Germline loops: CDR1 GTSNPN, CDR2 SVGIG (reference sequence). CDR3 region: CAWRTGTGIQETQYF. CDR3 bases: TGTGCCTGGAGGACGGGGACAGGGATCCAAGAGACCCAGTACTTC.

V and J are TRBV2 and TRBJ1-5, with D uncertain. Germline CDR1 reads SNHLY; CDR2 reads FYNNEI. The CDR3 is 13 amino acids. With 5 bases removed from V and 5 bases from J, the gap between germline ends came to 10 bases. The CDR3 protein is CASSSGRYQPQHF. CDR3 sequence (DNA): TGTGCCAGCAGTTCGGGTCGCTATCAGCCCCAGCATTTT.

Written as DNA, the CDR3 is TGTGCCAGCAGCTTTCGAGAGACCCAGTACTTC. It yields the protein CASSFRETQYF. The rearrangement joins TRBV7-8 to TRBJ2-5, with no clear D. The CDR3 has 11 amino acids. The germline V gene encodes CDR1 SGHVS and CDR2 FQNEAQ. V was shortened by 3 bases and J by 4 bases, with 3 bases between the two germline ends.

Here the CDR3 DNA reads TGTGCCAGCAGTTTGTTCGACAGGTCAATCACCGGGGAGCTGTTTTTT. This codes for CASSLFDRSITGELFF. The rearrangement joins TRBV27 to TRBJ2-2; possibly TRBD1 for D (6 bases). The V gene's germline CDR1 is MNHEY and CDR2 SMNVEV (reference sequence). The CDR3 loop spans 16 amino acids. The V and J ends lost 3 bases and 4 bases respectively, with 15 bases between them.

This chain links TRBV20-1 with TRBJ2-7; 7 nucleotides line up with TRBD1. Per the germline V gene, CDR1 is DFQATT and CDR2 is SNEGSKA (reference sequence). The CDR3 runs to 11 residues. Losses at the gene ends were 6 bases for V and 9 bases for J; bases not matched to a gene: 8. The CDR3 nucleotides read TGCAGTGCCATACAGGGGAGTGCGCAGTACTTC. This translates into CSAIQGSAQYF.

This sequence joins TRBV4-1 and TRBJ2-1; D remains unclear. This CDR3 has 16 amino acids. Trimming took off 2 bases at V and 5 bases at J, with 16 bases between the two ends. CDR1 MGHRA and CDR2 YSYEKL come from the germline V gene. The DNA for the CDR3 is TGCGCCAGCAGCCAATCACACCTCCCCCCTGACAATGAGCAGTTCTTC. Translating gives CASSQSHLPPDNEQFF.

The chain employs TRBV18 and TRBJ2-3; possible D gene TRBD1, 5 bases. The CDR3 contains 16 residues. V lost 2 bases and J 1 base, leaving 13 bases between the germline ends. In germline, CDR1 is KGHSH, CDR2 LQKENI. The CDR3 is CASSPSTGTRTDTQYF. CDR3 nucleotides: TGTGCCAGCTCACCAAGCACAGGAACTCGCACAGATACGCAGTATTTT.

The chain combines TRBV7-6 with TRBJ2-7, with TRBD1 matching 9 bases. CDR1 is SGHVS and CDR2 is FNYEAQ in the germline V gene. This CDR3 is 14 amino acids long. Trimming removed 3 bases from V and 3 bases from J; junction bases left unmatched: 3. The CDR3 sequence: CASSLGQGDYEQYF. In nucleotides, the CDR3 is TGTGCCAGCAGCTTGGGACAGGGTGACTACGAGCAGTACTTC.

As DNA, the CDR3 is TGTGCCAGCAGCACATATCAGAACACTGAAGCTTTCTTT. Translation: CASSTYQNTEAFF. The J gene is TRBJ1-1, the V gene TRBV9, with D unresolved. Germline V gene sequence: CDR1 SGDLS, CDR2 YYNGEE. Deletions cut 4 bases from V and 1 base from J, with 8 bases between. The CDR3 is 13 residues long. Together with reference TRBV9 and TRBJ1-1, the CDR3 gives the full variable domain: DSGVTQTPKHLITATGQRVTLRCSPRSGDLSVYWYQQSLDQGLQFLIQYYNGEERAKGNILERFSAQQFPDLHSELNLSSLELGDSALYFCASSTYQNTEAFFGQGTRLTVV.

The genes are TRBV29-1 and TRBJ1-5; maybe TRBD1 (5 bases). The CDR3 sequence is 14 residues long. From germline, CDR1 is SQVTM and CDR2 ANQGSEA. Trimming pared 5 bases from V and 5 bases from J, leaving 16 bases between. The CDR3 DNA reads TGCAGCGTTTTCGGACCAGGGCTAGATCAGCCCCAGCATTTT. Translating it yields CSVFGPGLDQPQHF.

This clone was counted only a few times. This chain joins TRBV5-1 and TRBJ1-4; D is unresolved. The CDR3 extends over 14 amino acids. Germline V gene lookup returns CDR1 SGHRS and CDR2 YFSETQ. The V and J ends lost 4 bases and 6 bases respectively, with 13 bases between them. CDR3 sequence: CASSLGRTDEKLFF. The CDR3 nucleotides read TGCGCCAGCAGCCTAGGACGGACTGATGAAAAACTGTTTTTT. The whole variable domain, remainder taken from reference TRBV5-1 and TRBJ1-4, is KAGVTQTPRYLIKTRGQQVTLSCSPISGHRSVSWYQQTPGQGLQFLFEYFSETQRNKGNFPGRFSGRQFSNSRSEMNVSTLELGDSALYLCASSLGRTDEKLFFGSGTQLSVL.

In its sample, this clone was seen once. The chain carries TRBV5-5 and TRBJ2-7; D possibly corresponds to TRBD1 (5 bases). CDR3 length: 14 amino acids. The V gene's germline CDR1 is SGHKS and CDR2 YYEKEE (reference sequence). Trimming stripped 1 base from V and 0 bases from J, with 8 bases between. CDR3 protein: CASSLLDNSYEQYF. In DNA, the CDR3 is TGTGCCAGCAGCTTGTTGGACAACTCCTACGAGCAGTACTTC.